These T cell receptor beta chains were read from a single sample in a study of blood T cell repertoires in COVID-19. Measured with immunoSEQ multiplex PCR; TCRdb has only the in-frame clones, and not every one. The sample has around 300,000 clones; approximately 90% are singletons. The sequencing sample was made of PBMCs or T cells enriched from blood (not recorded which). The receptors were gathered from a woman under 30 who had recovered from COVID-19. Both conserved end residues are part of each CDR3. The D gene is left open where the match is weak. Only part of the rows carry a size: once, few, many, or a class if the clone is expanded.

.	TRBD1	TRBV7-2	TRBJ2-7	CASSNRQGRSYEQYF	TGTGCCAGCAGCAATCGACAGGGGCGATCCTACGAGCAGTACTTC
.	.	TRBV28	TRBJ2-7	CASSDPGTPYEQYF	TGTGCCAGCAGTGACCCCGGGACACCATACGAGCAGTACTTC
.	TRBD1	TRBV5-1	TRBJ1-2	CASSRDSFSTANYGYTF	TGCGCCAGCAGTCGGGACAGCTTCTCAACAGCTAACTATGGCTACACCTTC
.	TRBD1	TRBV15	TRBJ2-1	CATSRGSQGANEQFF	TGTGCCACCAGCAGAGGGTCACAGGGGGCCAATGAGCAGTTCTTC
.	TRBD1	TRBV2	TRBJ1-2	CATKQGASDYGYTF	TGTGCCACCAAACAGGGGGCTAGCGACTATGGCTACACCTTC
.	TRBD2	TRBV5-1	TRBJ2-3	CASSRLAGVTDTQYF	TGCGCCAGCAGCAGGCTAGCGGGGGTCACAGATACGCAGTATTTT
.	.	TRBV19	TRBJ1-2	CASSITENYGYTF	TGTGCCAGTAGTATCACGGAGAACTATGGCTACACCTTC
.	.	TRBV27	TRBJ1-6	CASSLTGNIDNSPLHF	TGTGCCAGCAGTCTAACAGGGAACATTGATAATTCACCCCTCCACTTT
.	TRBD1	TRBV5-1	TRBJ1-1	CASGADRGNTEAFF	TGCGCCAGCGGGGCCGACAGGGGGAACACTGAAGCTTTCTTT
few	.	TRBV3-1/TRBV3-2	TRBJ2-7	CASSRTVRGYEQYF	TGTGCCAGCAGCCGGACAGTGAGAGGCTACGAGCAGTACTTC
.	.	TRBV10-1	TRBJ2-5	CASSEGSSGGETQYF	TGCGCCAGCAGTGAGGGGAGTTCGGGCGGAGAGACCCAGTACTTC
.	TRBD1	TRBV2	TRBJ1-1	CASRGTGLEAFF	TGTGCCAGCAGGGGGACAGGATTAGAAGCTTTCTTT
.	.	TRBV19	TRBJ2-5	CASSSQIKETQYF	TGTGCCAGTAGTTCTCAGATTAAAGAGACCCAGTACTTC
.	.	TRBV25-1	TRBJ1-1	CASSEYFSSGRETEAFF	TGTGCCAGCAGTGAATATTTTTCTTCGGGCAGGGAAACTGAAGCTTTCTTT
.	.	TRBV18	TRBJ1-1	CASSPSRDEAFF	TGTGCCAGCTCACCTTCCAGGGATGAAGCTTTCTTT
.	.	TRBV6-5	TRBJ2-7	CASSHRVAYEQYF	TGTGCCAGCAGCCACCGAGTTGCCTACGAGCAGTACTTC
.	.	TRBV5-4	TRBJ1-2	CASSANYGYTF	TGTGCCAGCTCGGCTAACTATGGCTACACCTTC
.	TRBD1	TRBV5-5	TRBJ1-2	CASSRGQAHYGYTF	TGTGCCAGCAGCCGTGGACAGGCACACTATGGCTACACCTTC
once	.	TRBV29-1	TRBJ1-2	CSVALTGNYGYTF	TGCAGCGTGGCCCTAACAGGGAACTATGGCTACACCTTC
.	TRBD2	TRBV9	TRBJ2-7	CASSVLAGVDEQYF	TGTGCCAGCAGCGTACTAGCGGGGGTGGACGAGCAGTACTTC
.	TRBD1	TRBV6-5	TRBJ2-5	CASRSTDRVGETQYF	TGTGCCAGCAGATCGACGGACAGGGTAGGAGAGACCCAGTACTTC
.	.	TRBV27	TRBJ1-6	CASSLTLGSPLHF	TGTGCCAGCAGCCTGACACTGGGCTCACCCCTCCACTTT
once	TRBD1	TRBV5-1	TRBJ1-2	CASSLEGQDNYGYTF	TGCGCCAGCAGCTTGGAGGGACAGGACAACTATGGCTACACCTTC
.	.	TRBV27	TRBJ1-6	CATHSGSYNSPLHF	TGTGCCACCCATAGTGGCTCCTATAATTCACCCCTCCACTTT
.	TRBD2	TRBV6-2/TRBV6-3	TRBJ2-3	CASSYAGGSTDTQYF	TGTGCCAGCAGTTACGCGGGGGGGAGCACAGATACGCAGTATTTT
.	TRBD2	TRBV10-1	TRBJ2-7	CASSEFGRGVDEQYF	TGCGCCAGCAGTGAGTTCGGGAGGGGGGTCGACGAGCAGTACTTC
.	.	TRBV6-5	TRBJ1-5	CASSYSGPGYDQPQHF	TGTGCCAGCAGTTACTCAGGGCCAGGGTATGACCAGCCCCAGCATTTT
.	.	TRBV7-9	TRBJ1-3	CASSWGERNTIYF	TGTGCCAGCAGCTGGGGGGAGAGAAACACCATATATTTT
once	.	TRBV11-1	TRBJ2-3	CASSPRQRTDTQYF	TGTGCCAGCAGCCCTCGACAGCGCACAGATACGCAGTATTTT
.	TRBD1	TRBV9	TRBJ1-5	CASSKGQGNQPQHF	TGTGCCAGCAGCAAGGGACAGGGAAATCAGCCCCAGCATTTT
.	TRBD1	TRBV18	TRBJ1-4	CASSPQMDRESEKLFF	TGTGCCAGCTCACCACAAATGGACAGGGAAAGTGAAAAACTGTTTTTT
.	.	TRBV27	TRBJ2-3	CASSPETDTQYF	TGTGCCAGCAGTCCGGAGACAGATACGCAGTATTTT
.	.	TRBV18	TRBJ1-1	CASSRNSIMNTEAFF	TGTGCCAGCTCACGTAACAGTATAATGAACACTGAAGCTTTCTTT
.	TRBD1	TRBV18	TRBJ1-3	CASSRDSLVPGNTIYF	TGTGCCAGCTCACGGGACAGCCTCGTACCTGGAAACACCATATATTTT
.	TRBD1	TRBV11-2	TRBJ1-2	CASSVLTGGAGGYTF	TGTGCCAGCAGCGTTCTTACAGGGGGCGCGGGGGGCTACACCTTC
.	TRBD2	TRBV11-2	TRBJ2-5	CASSPGLAGGAPQETQYF	TGTGCCAGCAGCCCGGGACTAGCGGGGGGGGCCCCCCAAGAGACCCAGTACTTC
.	TRBD2	TRBV2	TRBJ2-3	CASSDGAGGTDTQYF	TGTGCCAGCAGTGATGGGGCGGGGGGTACAGATACGCAGTATTTT
.	.	TRBV10-1	TRBJ1-6	CASSRGTGSPLHF	TGCGCCAGCAGTCGGGGTACCGGTTCACCCCTCCACTTT
.	.	TRBV12-3/TRBV12-4	TRBJ1-2	CASSLDPQGSHF	TGTGCCAGCAGTTTAGATCCGCAGGGGAGTCACTTC
.	.	TRBV27	TRBJ2-1	CASRSSALPQGNEQFF	TGTGCCAGCAGGTCATCCGCGCTGCCTCAGGGCAATGAGCAGTTCTTC
.	.	TRBV5-6	TRBJ1-6	CASSAGRGFLNSPLHF	TGTGCCAGCAGCGCGGGACGGGGATTTCTTAATTCACCCCTCCACTTT
.	.	TRBV5-5	TRBJ2-1	CASSPGHYADNEQFF	TGTGCCAGCAGCCCGGGACATTACGCGGACAATGAGCAGTTCTTC
.	.	TRBV27	TRBJ1-5	CASSIRGGPNQPQHF	TGTGCCAGCAGTATAAGAGGTGGCCCCAATCAGCCCCAGCATTTT
.	TRBD2	TRBV18	TRBJ2-1	CASSSQPGLASSSYNEQFF	TGTGCCAGCTCATCACAGCCGGGACTAGCGTCGAGCTCCTACAATGAGCAGTTCTTC